Detailed here is one T cell receptor beta chain. The antigen it recognizes is unknown. No base-level quality is on record; no much larger clone is a single base apart. This specimen comes from a study of long-term antiretroviral therapy in people with HIV (dated by TCRdb to between 2022 and 2023). Broadly, across the study: Collection of the earliest samples took place about a decade ahead of the 2015 WHO recommendation for immediate ART, at a time when ART was typically delayed until CD4 counts fell. Whether ART initiation and durable HIV suppression were associated with changes in peripheral blood TRB repertoire composition and diversity was tested in a retrospective serial study. From some 30 adults with confirmed HIV infection, the cohort provided 150 to 200 cryopreserved PBMC samples, gathered serially across a mean of approximately six years (range 1-12). Among the 30 or so participants with HIV, about 11 were female. No cross-contamination during QIAcube processing was seen in test extractions of a monoclonal T-cell line run alongside about 33 polyclonal samples. The full study reports these points: Samples dated from the mid-2000s to the late 2010s, and the ART regimens used may be less effective than current ones. At every time point, the repertoire was dominated by expanded TRB clones first identified before ART initiation, although this dominance fluctuated and, in many PLHIV, declined after ART. Inferences about post-ART repertoire changes are limited because no data were available on ART adherence, viral resistance or therapy changes. Owing to limited PBMC availability, only the TCR beta chain was sequenced, without alpha chain pairing. HIV repertoires had narrower CDR3 length ranges than controls, and the network structure suggested an antigen-experienced repertoire that shifted only slightly toward naive after ART. Starting ART was linked to a significant rise in TRB diversity, yet even with long-term ART the diversity remained significantly lower than in transplant donor controls. Because pre-ART samples had limited cell numbers, unsorted PBMC were profiled rather than sorted CD4+ and CD8+ T cells.

Participants were included only if at least one PBMC sample before ART initiation and at least two post-ART samples were available. Every participant with HIV received treatment in the United States of America. Before DNA extraction, cryopreserved samples of about 0.95-11 million PBMC were thawed and then washed. At the time of the earliest PBMC sample, participants with HIV were aged between roughly 20 and 60 years. Per participant, PBMC samples came from 1-4 timepoints prior to ART initiation and 2-8 timepoints following ART initiation, for a median of 7 samples. For every participant, serial HIV viral load, CD4+ T-cell count, ART history and demographic data were obtained. Using a Qiagen kit on a QIAcube, genomic DNA was extracted from unsorted PBMC, with samples processed in batches of 12. V loses 5 bases at its end and J loses 0 bases; junction bases beyond the gene matches: 1. Sequences MNHEY (CDR1) and SMNVEV (CDR2) are obtained from the germline V gene (reference sequence). The CDR3 contains 14 residues, cysteine and phenylalanine counted. Only CDR3 DNA remains: 42 bases, in frame from the first base.

Sequencing of the TRB variable region was done with the immunoSEQ hsTCRB v3.0 assay at survey level resolution. The targeted TRB sequencing depth was about 40,000-50,000 T-cell genomes per sample. Pooled TRB libraries were sequenced on an Illumina MiSeq with a v3 150-cycle kit. In the authors' own workflow: Repertoire analysis was performed in R inside a reproducible Nextflow workflow that covered QC, data transformation and analysis. LymphoSeq2, an R package for AIRR-Seq data exploration, was used to implement custom analyses. A few samples yielding fewer than 5000 total TRB sequences were excluded, leaving roughly 200 analyzed HIV repertoires. Among the 180 to 200 retained HIV repertoires, 59 were collected before ART initiation and approximately 130 were collected after ART initiation. Repertoires were downsampled to 5000 TRB nucleotide sequences, with summary statistics averaged over 100 downsampling iterations. Only TRB sequences with CDR3 regions of at least seven amino acids were retained for analysis. Two measures captured diversity: a Shannon entropy-derived clonality score and the Gini coefficient. In the repertoire networks, any two of the top 5000 CDR3 amino acid sequences were connected whenever the two sequences differed by an edit distance of one. For TRB CDR3 amino acid sequences, GLIPH2 was used to predict antigen specificity groups and MHC restriction. CDR3 amino acid sequences were matched against VDJdb and McPAS-TCR to flag known CMV, EBV, HIV or tissue antigen associations. Pre-ART, post-ART and control groups were compared with Wilcoxon signed-rank tests and Holm-Bonferroni correction. Here the immuneACCESS table is served through TCRdb, limited to in-frame sequences with V and J called. Missing clones are a known gap in these copies; in checked studies unresolved V genes cover under half, and the rest lacks a known reason. V and J calls plus clone size are reproduced from that table; the DNA served to infer D and trimming. The sample includes around 27,000 clones, with just over 85% observed a single time. Around 5.6% of the sample rests with the top ten.

The receptor chain draws on TRBV27 and TRBJ1-5, with 7 bases aligning to TRBD1. The sample consisted of unsorted PBMCs, taken about 4.5 years after starting antiretroviral therapy. The receptor comes from a man between 25 and 39 years old with HIV. The CDR3 is CASSKGASNQPQHF. The sequenced DNA is TGTGCCAGCAGTAAGGGGGCTAGCAATCAGCCCCAGCATTTT.